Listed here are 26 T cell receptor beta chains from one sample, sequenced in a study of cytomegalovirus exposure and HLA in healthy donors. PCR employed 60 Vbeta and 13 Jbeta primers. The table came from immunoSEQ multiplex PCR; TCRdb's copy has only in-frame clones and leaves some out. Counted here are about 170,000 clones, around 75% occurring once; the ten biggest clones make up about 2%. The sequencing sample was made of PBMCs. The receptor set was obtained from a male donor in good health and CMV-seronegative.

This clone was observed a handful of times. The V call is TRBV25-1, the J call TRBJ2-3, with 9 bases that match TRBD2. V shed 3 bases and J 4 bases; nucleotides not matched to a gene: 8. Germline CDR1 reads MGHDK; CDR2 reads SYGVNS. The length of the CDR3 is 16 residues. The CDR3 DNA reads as TGTGCCAGCAGTGAGGCTAGCGGGGTATATGCAGATACGCAGTATTTT. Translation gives CASSEASGVYADTQYF.

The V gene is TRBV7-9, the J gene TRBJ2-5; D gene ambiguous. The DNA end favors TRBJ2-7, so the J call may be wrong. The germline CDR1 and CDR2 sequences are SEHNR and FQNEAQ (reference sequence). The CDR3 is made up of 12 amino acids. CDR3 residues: CASSINSYEQYF. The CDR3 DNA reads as TGTGCCAGCAGCATAAACAGCTACGAGCAGTACTTC.

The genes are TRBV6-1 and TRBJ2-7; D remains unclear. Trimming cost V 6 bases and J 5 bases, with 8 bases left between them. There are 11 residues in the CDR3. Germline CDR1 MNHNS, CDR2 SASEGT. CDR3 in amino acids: CASRDADEQYF. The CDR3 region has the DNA TGTGCCAGCAGGGATGCGGACGAGCAGTACTTC.

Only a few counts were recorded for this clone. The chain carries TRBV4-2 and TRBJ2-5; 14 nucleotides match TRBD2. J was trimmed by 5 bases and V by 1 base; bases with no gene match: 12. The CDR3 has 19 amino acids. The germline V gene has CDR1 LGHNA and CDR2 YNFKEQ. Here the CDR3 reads CASSQVGVRLAGGQETQYF. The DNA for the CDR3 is TGTGCCAGCAGCCAAGTAGGGGTCCGACTAGCGGGGGGGCAGGAGACCCAGTACTTC.

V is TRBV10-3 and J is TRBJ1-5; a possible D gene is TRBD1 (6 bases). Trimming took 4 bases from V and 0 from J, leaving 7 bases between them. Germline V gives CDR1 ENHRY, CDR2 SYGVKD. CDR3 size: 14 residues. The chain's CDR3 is CAISGQDSNQPQHF. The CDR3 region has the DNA TGTGCCATCAGTGGACAGGATAGCAATCAGCCCCAGCATTTT.

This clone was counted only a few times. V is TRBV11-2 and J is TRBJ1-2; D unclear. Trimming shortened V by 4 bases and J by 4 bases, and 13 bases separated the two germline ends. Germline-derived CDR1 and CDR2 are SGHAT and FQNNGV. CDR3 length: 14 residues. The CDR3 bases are TGTGCCAGCAGCTCGTCTCCCCCTACCTATGGCTACACCTTC. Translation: CASSSSPPTYGYTF.

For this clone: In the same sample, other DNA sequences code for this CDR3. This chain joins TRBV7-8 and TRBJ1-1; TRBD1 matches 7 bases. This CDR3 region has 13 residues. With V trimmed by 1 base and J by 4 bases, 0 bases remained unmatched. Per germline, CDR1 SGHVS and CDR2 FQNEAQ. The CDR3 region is CASSLGQGTEAFF. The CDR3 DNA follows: TGTGCCAGCAGCTTAGGACAGGGCACTGAAGCTTTCTTT.

The CDR3 region is CASSPRPTGGGQPQHF. The CDR3 region has the DNA TGTGCCAGCAGCCCTAGGCCGACAGGGGGCGGTCAGCCCCAGCATTTT. The rearrangement links TRBV6-6 to TRBJ1-5; TRBD1 matches at 10 bases. V shed 6 bases and J 6 bases; nucleotides not matched to a gene: 11. The CDR3 consists of 16 residues. Germline V gives CDR1 MNHNY, CDR2 SVGAGI (reference sequence).

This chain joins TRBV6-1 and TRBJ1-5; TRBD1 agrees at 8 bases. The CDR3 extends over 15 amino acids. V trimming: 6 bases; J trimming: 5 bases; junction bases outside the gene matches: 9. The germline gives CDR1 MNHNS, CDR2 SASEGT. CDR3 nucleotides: TGTGCCAGCAGGCCCCGGACAGGGTACCATCAGCCCCAGCATTTT. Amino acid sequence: CASRPRTGYHQPQHF.

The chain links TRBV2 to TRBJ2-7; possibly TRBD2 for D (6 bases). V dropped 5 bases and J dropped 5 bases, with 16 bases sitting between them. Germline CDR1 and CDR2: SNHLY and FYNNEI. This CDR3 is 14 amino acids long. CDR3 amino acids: CASSFLGGVNEQYF. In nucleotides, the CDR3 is TGTGCCAGCAGTTTCCTCGGGGGTGTGAACGAGCAGTACTTC.

CDR3: CASSLLDRGEKLFF. The CDR3 nucleotides are TGTGCCAGCAGCTTATTGGACAGGGGTGAAAAACTGTTTTTT. The chain employs TRBV7-6 and TRBJ1-4; 9 bases agree with TRBD1. The germline V gene encodes CDR1 SGHVS and CDR2 FNYEAQ. The CDR3 runs to 14 residues. V shed 2 bases, J shed 7 bases, and the junction held 2 bases outside the gene matches.

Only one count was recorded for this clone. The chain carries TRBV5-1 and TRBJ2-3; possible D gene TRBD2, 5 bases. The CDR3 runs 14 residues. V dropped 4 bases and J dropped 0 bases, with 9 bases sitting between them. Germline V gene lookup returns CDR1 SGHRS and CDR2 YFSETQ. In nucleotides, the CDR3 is TGCGCCAGCAGCGAGGGCCCCAGCACAGATACGCAGTATTTT. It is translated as CASSEGPSTDTQYF.

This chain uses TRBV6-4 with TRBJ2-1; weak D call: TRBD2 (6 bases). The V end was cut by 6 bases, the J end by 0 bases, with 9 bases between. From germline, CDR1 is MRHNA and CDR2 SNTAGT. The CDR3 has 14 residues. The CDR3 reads CASRRDYSYNEQFF. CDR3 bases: TGTGCCAGCAGGCGGGATTACTCCTACAATGAGCAGTTCTTC.

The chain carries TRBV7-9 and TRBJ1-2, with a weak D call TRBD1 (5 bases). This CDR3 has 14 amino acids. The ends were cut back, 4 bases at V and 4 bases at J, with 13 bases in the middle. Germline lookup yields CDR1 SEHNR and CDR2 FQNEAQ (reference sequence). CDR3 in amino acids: CASSYRQGFYGYTF. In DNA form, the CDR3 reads TGTGCCAGCAGCTACCGGCAGGGCTTCTATGGCTACACCTTC. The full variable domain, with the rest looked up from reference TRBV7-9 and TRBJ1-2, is DTGVSQNPRHKITKRGQNVTFRCDPISEHNRLYWYRQTLGQGPEFLTYFQNEAQLEKSRLLSDRFSAERPKGSFSTLEIQRTEQGDSAMYLCASSYRQGFYGYTFGSGTRLTVV.

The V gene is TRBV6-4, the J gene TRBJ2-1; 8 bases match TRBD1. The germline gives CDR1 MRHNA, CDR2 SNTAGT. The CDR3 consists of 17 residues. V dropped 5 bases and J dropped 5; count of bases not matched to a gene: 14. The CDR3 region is CASSRKPGGAPDNEQFF. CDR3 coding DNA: TGTGCCAGCAGTAGAAAACCAGGGGGCGCCCCGGACAATGAGCAGTTCTTC.

The CDR3 spells CASRNRVGYTEAFF. In DNA, the CDR3 is TGTGCCAGCAGGAACAGGGTAGGGTACACTGAAGCTTTCTTT. The rearrangement links TRBV6-5 to TRBJ1-1, with a weak D call TRBD1 (6 bases). Germline values: CDR1 MNHEY, CDR2 SVGAGI. The ends were cut back, 6 bases at V and 3 bases at J, with 14 bases in the middle. The CDR3 has 14 residues.

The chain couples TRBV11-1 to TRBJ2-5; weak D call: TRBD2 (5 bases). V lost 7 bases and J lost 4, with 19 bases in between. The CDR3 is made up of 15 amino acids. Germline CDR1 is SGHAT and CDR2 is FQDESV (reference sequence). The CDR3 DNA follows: TGTGCCAGCACTCCCGGGATTGCGCTAGGAGAGACCCAGTACTTC. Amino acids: CASTPGIALGETQYF.

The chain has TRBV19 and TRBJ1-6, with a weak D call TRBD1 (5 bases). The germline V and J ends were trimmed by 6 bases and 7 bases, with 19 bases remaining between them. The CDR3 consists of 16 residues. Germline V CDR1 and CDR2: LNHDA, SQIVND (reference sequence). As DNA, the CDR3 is TGTGCCAGTAGATCAGACAGATCGGCATTCAATTCACCCCTCCACTTT. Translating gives CASRSDRSAFNSPLHF. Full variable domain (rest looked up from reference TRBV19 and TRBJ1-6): DGGITQSPKYLFRKEGQNVTLSCEQNLNHDAMYWYRQDPGQGLRLIYYSQIVNDFQKGDIAEGYSVSREKKESFPLTVTSAQKNPTAFYLCASRSDRSAFNSPLHFGNGTRLTVT.

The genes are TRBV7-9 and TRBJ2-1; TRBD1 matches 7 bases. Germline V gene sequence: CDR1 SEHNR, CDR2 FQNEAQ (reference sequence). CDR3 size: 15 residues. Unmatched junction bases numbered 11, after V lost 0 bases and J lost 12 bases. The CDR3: CASSLAGQPARGQFF. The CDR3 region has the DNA TGTGCCAGCAGCTTAGCGGGACAGCCGGCCCGGGGGCAGTTCTTC. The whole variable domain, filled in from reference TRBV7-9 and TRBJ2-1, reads DTGVSQNPRHKITKRGQNVTFRCDPISEHNRLYWYRQTLGQGPEFLTYFQNEAQLEKSRLLSDRFSAERPKGSFSTLEIQRTEQGDSAMYLCASSLAGQPARGQFFGPGTRLTVL.

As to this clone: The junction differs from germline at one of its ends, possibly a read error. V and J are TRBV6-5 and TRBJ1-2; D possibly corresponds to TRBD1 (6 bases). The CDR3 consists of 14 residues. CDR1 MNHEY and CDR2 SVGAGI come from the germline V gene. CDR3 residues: CASRRGGSNYGYTF. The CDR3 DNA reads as TGTGCCAGCAGGCGAGGGGGTTCTAATTATGGCTACACCTTC.

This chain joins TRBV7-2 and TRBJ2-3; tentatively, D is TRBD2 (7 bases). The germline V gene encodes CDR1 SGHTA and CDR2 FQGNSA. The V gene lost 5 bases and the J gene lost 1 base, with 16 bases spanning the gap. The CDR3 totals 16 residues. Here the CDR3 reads CASSPRRGAGTDTQYF. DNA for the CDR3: TGTGCCAGCAGCCCCCGACGGGGGGCAGGCACAGATACGCAGTATTTT.

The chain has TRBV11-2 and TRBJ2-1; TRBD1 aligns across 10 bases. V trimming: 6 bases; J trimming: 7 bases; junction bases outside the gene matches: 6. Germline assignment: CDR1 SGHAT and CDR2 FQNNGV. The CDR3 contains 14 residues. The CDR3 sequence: CASSRQGAVNEQFF. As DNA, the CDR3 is TGTGCCAGCAGTCGACAGGGGGCTGTGAATGAGCAGTTCTTC.

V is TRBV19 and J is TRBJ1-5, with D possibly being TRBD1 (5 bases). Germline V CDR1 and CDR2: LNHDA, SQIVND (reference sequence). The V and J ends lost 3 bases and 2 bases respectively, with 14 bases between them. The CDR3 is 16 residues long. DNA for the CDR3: TGTGCCAGTAGTATTTTAGGGGCGGGGGGCAATCAGCCCCAGCATTTT. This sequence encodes CASSILGAGGNQPQHF.

The CDR3: CASSRSSEQPQHF. For the CDR3, the DNA is TGTGCCAGTAGTAGGTCCTCAGAACAGCCCCAGCATTTT. This chain uses TRBV19 with TRBJ1-5; D ambiguous. V lost 4 bases, J lost 7 bases, and 11 bases lay in between. Germline V gives CDR1 LNHDA, CDR2 SQIVND (reference sequence). The CDR3 has 13 amino acids.

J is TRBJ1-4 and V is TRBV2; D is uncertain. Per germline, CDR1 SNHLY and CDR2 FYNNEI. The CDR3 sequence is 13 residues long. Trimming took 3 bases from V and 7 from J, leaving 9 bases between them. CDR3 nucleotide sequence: TGTGCCAGCAGTGATTCTTCCGGTGAAAAACTGTTTTTT. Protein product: CASSDSSGEKLFF.

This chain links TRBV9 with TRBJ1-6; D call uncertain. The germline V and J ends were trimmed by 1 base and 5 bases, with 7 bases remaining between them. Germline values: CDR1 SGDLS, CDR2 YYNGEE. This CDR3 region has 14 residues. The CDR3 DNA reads TGTGCCAGCAGCGTACAGGTCAATAATTCACCCCTCCACTTT. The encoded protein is CASSVQVNNSPLHF.